Listed here are 13 T cell receptor beta chains from one sample, sequenced in a study of shared clonotypes between healthy human individuals. Generated by immunoSEQ multiplex PCR, the TCRdb table keeps only in-frame clones and is missing some. The table records about 470,000 clones, roughly 77% of them present only once. Sequenced input: PBMCs. Receptor source: a woman between 35 and 50 years old in good health. Some clones in this sample may be carry-over from other donors' samples.

For this clone: The DNA is omitted, as the CDR3 cannot be located on it reliably, and the CDR3 follows TCRdb's listing. This chain links TRBV9 with TRBJ2-1; the DNA was not compared with TRBD1, the D call given in the table. A total of 14 residues make up the CDR3, ends included. Germline-derived CDR1 and CDR2 are SGDLS and YYNGEE. The CDR3 region is CASSVAPGTGVSFF.

This clone occurred once. V gene TRBV4-1 combines with J gene TRBJ1-1; unclear D gene. Trimming removed 3 bases from V and 0 bases from J, with 14 bases in between. CDR1 MGHRA and CDR2 YSYEKL come from the germline V gene. The CDR3 has 16 amino acids. CDR3 in DNA: TGCGCCAGCAGCCAGGATTTCAGCCTCATGAACACTGAAGCTTTCTTT. It encodes CASSQDFSLMNTEAFF.

The chain has TRBV7-2 and TRBJ1-1; D uncertain. V was trimmed by 6 bases and J by 3 bases, leaving 11 bases between them. Germline CDR1 SGHTA, CDR2 FQGNSA. The CDR3 runs 13 residues. CDR3 loop: CASSPQRHTEAFF. The CDR3 DNA is TGTGCCAGCAGTCCTCAGCGGCACACTGAAGCTTTCTTT.

Turning to this clone: A read error may be the cause here, since a much bigger clone is one base away. Other DNA variants within this sample encode the same CDR3. The chain combines TRBV2 with TRBJ2-7, with D hard to call. The germline V gene encodes CDR1 SNHLY and CDR2 FYNNEI. V was clipped by 6 bases and J by 3 bases, with 6 bases between them. CDR3 length: 11 residues. As DNA, the CDR3 is TGTGCCAGCAGCCCCTACTACGAGCAGTACTTC. Translated: CASSPYYEQYF.

V usage is TRBV10-3 and J usage is TRBJ2-3; D gene unclear. From germline, CDR1 is ENHRY and CDR2 SYGVKD. Trimming stripped 0 bases from V and 3 bases from J, with 13 bases between. The CDR3 consists of 16 residues. The CDR3 sequence is CAISESASIGTDTQYF. The CDR3 bases are TGTGCCATCAGTGAGTCTGCCTCAATTGGGACAGATACGCAGTATTTT.

The chain is built from TRBV27 and TRBJ2-5; D may correspond to TRBD1 or TRBD2 (6 bases each). Trimming cost V 3 bases and J 7 bases, with 15 bases left between them. The CDR3 is made up of 14 amino acids. The germline V gene has CDR1 MNHEY and CDR2 SMNVEV (reference sequence). CDR3 region: CASSFYGGPGTQYF. The CDR3 coding sequence is TGTGCCAGCAGTTTCTATGGGGGGCCGGGGACCCAGTACTTC.

The rearrangement uses TRBV7-2 and TRBJ2-1; D perhaps matches TRBD2 (5 bases). Trimming cost V 5 bases and J 2 bases, with 10 bases left between them. Looked up from germline, CDR1 is SGHTA and CDR2 is FQGNSA. The CDR3 is made up of 14 amino acids. CDR3 protein: CASSKLVPYNEQFF. The CDR3 bases are TGTGCCAGCAGCAAACTAGTGCCCTACAATGAGCAGTTCTTC.

The V gene is TRBV2, the J gene TRBJ2-2; the D gene could be TRBD1 or TRBD2 (5 bases each). CDR1 SNHLY and CDR2 FYNNEI come from the germline V gene. The ends were cut back, 8 bases at V and 6 bases at J, with 16 bases in the middle. The CDR3 consists of 14 residues. CDR3 coding DNA: TGTGCCAGCTTGGGGACCGCGGTCGCCGGGGAGCTGTTTTTT. Amino acid sequence: CASLGTAVAGELFF.

J is TRBJ2-7 and V is TRBV6-9; D gene unclear. This CDR3 contains 10 residues. Between the trimmed V and J ends, which lost 7 bases and 4 bases, there was a span of 5 bases. Germline lookup yields CDR1 MNHGY and CDR2 SVAAGI. The CDR3, as DNA: TGTGCCAGCATGCGATACGAGCAGTACTTC. Translated: CASMRYEQYF.

This chain connects TRBV29-1 to TRBJ2-3; D gene ambiguous. Germline V gene data show CDR1 as SQVTM and CDR2 as ANQGSEA. Between the trimmed V and J ends, which lost 4 bases and 1 base, there was a span of 9 bases. CDR3 length equals 13 residues. DNA of the CDR3: TGCAGCGTTGGGATAGCTGGCACAGATACGCAGTATTTT. Translating it yields CSVGIAGTDTQYF.

The chain recombines TRBV5-1 with TRBJ2-1; 13 nucleotides match TRBD2. The length of the CDR3 is 15 residues. Germline CDR1 SGHRS, CDR2 YFSETQ. V shed 2 bases and J 8 bases; nucleotides not matched to a gene: 4. CDR3 sequence reads: CASSFTSGRAHEQFF. CDR3 bases: TGCGCCAGCAGCTTTACTAGCGGGAGGGCCCATGAGCAGTTCTTC.

The rearrangement uses TRBV6-4 and TRBJ1-5, with TRBD1 as a possible D gene (5 bases). Trimming pared 4 bases from V and 3 bases from J, leaving 16 bases between. This CDR3 has 16 amino acids. Germline CDR1 and CDR2: MRHNA and SNTAGT. The CDR3 DNA is TGTGCCAGCAGTGGATCCAGGGCGGCGACCAATCAGCCCCAGCATTTT. Translation gives CASSGSRAATNQPQHF.

The chain joins TRBV18 to TRBJ1-1, with TRBD1 matching over 7 bases. CDR3 size: 17 residues. V shed 1 base, J shed 3 bases, and the junction held 11 bases outside the gene matches. Germline CDR1 and CDR2: KGHSH and LQKENI. The CDR3: CASSPRAGEQGDTEAFF. The CDR3 DNA is TGTGCCAGCTCACCACGGGCAGGGGAGCAGGGGGACACTGAAGCTTTCTTT. Complete variable domain (other parts from reference TRBV18 and TRBJ1-1): NAGVMQNPRHLVRRRGQEARLRCSPMKGHSHVYWYRQLPEEGLKFMVYLQKENIIDESGMPKERFSAEFPKEGPSILRIQQVVRGDSAAYFCASSPRAGEQGDTEAFFGQGTRLTVV.